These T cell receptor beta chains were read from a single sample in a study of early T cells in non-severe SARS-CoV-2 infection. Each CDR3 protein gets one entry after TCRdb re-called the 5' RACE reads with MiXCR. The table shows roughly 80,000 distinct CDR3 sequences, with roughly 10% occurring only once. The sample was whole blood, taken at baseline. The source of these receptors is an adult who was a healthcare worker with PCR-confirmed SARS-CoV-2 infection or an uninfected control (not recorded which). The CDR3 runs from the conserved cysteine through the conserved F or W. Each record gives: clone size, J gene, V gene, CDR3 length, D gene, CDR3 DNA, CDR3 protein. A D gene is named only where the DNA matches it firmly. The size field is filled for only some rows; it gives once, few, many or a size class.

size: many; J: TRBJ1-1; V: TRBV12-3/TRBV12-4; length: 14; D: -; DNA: TGTGCCAGCAGTTTAGGCCTAGGGAGCACTGAAGCTTTCTTT; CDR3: CASSLGLGSTEAFF
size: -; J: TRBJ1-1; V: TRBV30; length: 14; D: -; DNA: TGTGCCTGGACCCCACAGGTTCCGAACACTGAAGCTTTCTTT; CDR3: CAWTPQVPNTEAFF
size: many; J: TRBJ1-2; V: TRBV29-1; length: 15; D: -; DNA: TGCAGCGTTGAAGCGTTGGGAGCAGGGCCCTTTGGTGGCACCTTC; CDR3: CSVEALGAGPFGGTF
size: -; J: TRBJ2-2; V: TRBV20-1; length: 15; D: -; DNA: TGCAGTGCTAAGTCCTCCAAACAGAACACCGGGGAGCTGTTTTTT; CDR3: CSAKSSKQNTGELFF
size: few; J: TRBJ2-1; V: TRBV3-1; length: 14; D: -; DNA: TGTGCCAGCAGCCAAGGTTGGGGGGGCGATGAGCAGTTCTTC; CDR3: CASSQGWGGDEQFF
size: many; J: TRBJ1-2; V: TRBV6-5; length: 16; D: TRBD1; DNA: TGTGCCAGCAGTTCCGCTGACAGGGAAGGGAACTATGGCTACACCTTC; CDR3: CASSSADREGNYGYTF
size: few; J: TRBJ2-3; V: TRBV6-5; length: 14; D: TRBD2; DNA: TGTGCCAGCAGTATAGCGGGGGGCAAGGATACGCAGTATTTT; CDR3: CASSIAGGKDTQYF
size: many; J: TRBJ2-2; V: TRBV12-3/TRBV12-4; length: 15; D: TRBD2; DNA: TGTGCCAGCACCTATCTAGCGGGGGGTTCCGGGGAGCTGTTTTTT; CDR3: CASTYLAGGSGELFF
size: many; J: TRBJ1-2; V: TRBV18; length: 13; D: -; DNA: TGTGCCAGCTCACCAATGAGGGAAAATAGCTACACCTTC; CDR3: CASSPMRENSYTF
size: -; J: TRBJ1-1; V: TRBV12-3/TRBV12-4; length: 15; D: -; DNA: TGTGCCAGCAGTTTATCCGGTCCGCTGAACACTGAAGCTTTCTTT; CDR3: CASSLSGPLNTEAFF
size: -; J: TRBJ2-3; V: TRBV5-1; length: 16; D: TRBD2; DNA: TGCGCCAGCAGCTCGCCTGGGACTAGCGGCGGAGATACGCAGTATTTT; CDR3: CASSSPGTSGGDTQYF
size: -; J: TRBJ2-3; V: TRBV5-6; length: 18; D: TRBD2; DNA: TGTGCCAGCAGCCCTCTCGGGAGCGGGGGGGCCGGGACAGATACGCAGTATTTT; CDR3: CASSPLGSGGAGTDTQYF
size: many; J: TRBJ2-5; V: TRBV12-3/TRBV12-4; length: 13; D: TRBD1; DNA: TGTGCCAGCAGTTTAAGACAGGGAGAGACCCAGTACTTC; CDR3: CASSLRQGETQYF
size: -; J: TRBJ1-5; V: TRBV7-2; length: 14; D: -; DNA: TGTGCCAGCAGCTTAGCGCGTGGGACTCAGCCCCAGCATTTT; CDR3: CASSLARGTQPQHF
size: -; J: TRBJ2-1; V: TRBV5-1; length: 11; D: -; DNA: TGCGCCAGCAGCTTGTTAGACGAGCAGTTCTTC; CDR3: CASSLLDEQFF
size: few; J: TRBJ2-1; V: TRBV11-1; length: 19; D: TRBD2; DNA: TGTGCCAGCAGCTTAGTTCCTAGCGGGGGGCCCACAACCCACAATGAGCAGTTCTTC; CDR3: CASSLVPSGGPTTHNEQFF
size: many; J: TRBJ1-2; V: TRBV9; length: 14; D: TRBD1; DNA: TGTGCCAGCAGCGCACAGACAGGGTTCAGGGGCTACACCTTC; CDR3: CASSAQTGFRGYTF
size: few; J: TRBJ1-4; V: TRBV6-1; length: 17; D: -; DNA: TGTGCCAGCAGTGAAGGAGGGGCCGGAGCAACTAATGAAAAACTGTTTTTT; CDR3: CASSEGGAGATNEKLFF
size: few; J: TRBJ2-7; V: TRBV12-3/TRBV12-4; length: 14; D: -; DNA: TGTGCCAGCAGTTGGGGGGGACAGCGCTACGAGCAGTACTTC; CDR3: CASSWGGQRYEQYF
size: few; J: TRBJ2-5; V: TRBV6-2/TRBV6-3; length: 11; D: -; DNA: TGTGCCAGCAGCGAGGTGGAGACCCAGTACTTC; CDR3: CASSEVETQYF
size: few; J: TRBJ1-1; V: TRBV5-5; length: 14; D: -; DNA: TGTGCCAGCAGCTTCAGGGGAGAGAACACTGAAGTTTTCTTT; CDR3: CASSFRGENTEVFF
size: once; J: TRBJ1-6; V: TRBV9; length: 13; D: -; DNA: TGTGCCAGCAGCGTCCAGGGAAATTCACCCCTCCACTTT; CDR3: CASSVQGNSPLHF
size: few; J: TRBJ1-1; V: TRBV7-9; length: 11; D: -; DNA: TGTGCCAGCAGCTTAGCCACTGAAGCTTTCTTT; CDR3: CASSLATEAFF
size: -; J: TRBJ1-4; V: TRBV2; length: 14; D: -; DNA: TGTGCCAGCAGCTCCGACATGATTAGTGAAAAACTGTTTTTT; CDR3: CASSSDMISEKLFF
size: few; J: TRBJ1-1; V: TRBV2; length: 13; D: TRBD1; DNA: TGTGCCAGCAGAGACAGGGTAAACACTGAAGCTTTCTTT; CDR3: CASRDRVNTEAFF
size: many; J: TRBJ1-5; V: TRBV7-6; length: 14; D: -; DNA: TGTGCCAGCAGCTTAGACCAGGGGAATCAGCCCCAGCATTTT; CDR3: CASSLDQGNQPQHF
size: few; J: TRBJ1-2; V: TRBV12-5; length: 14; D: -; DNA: TGTGCTAGTGGTTACCCGGGAGGGCTTGGGGGCTACACCTTC; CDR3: CASGYPGGLGGYTF
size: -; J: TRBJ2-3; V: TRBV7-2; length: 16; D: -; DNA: TGTGCCAACAGCTTAGGGGGCGGGGGAAGCACAGATACGCAGTATTTT; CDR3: CANSLGGGGSTDTQYF
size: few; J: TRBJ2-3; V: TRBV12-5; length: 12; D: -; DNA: TGTGCTAGTGGTTCTAGCACAGATACGCAGTATTTT; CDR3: CASGSSTDTQYF
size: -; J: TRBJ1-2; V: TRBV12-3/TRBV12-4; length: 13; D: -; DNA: TGTGCCAGCAGTTTCCTGGTCAACTATGGCTACACCTTC; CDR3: CASSFLVNYGYTF
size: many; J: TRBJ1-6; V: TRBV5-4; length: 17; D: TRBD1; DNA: TGTGCCAGCAGCCTTGGACAGGGAGGGTCCTATAATTCACCCCTCCACTTT; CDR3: CASSLGQGGSYNSPLHF
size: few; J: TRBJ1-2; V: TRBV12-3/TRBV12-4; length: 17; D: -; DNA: TGTGCCAGCAGAATCACCACGCCGGACAGAGAAGGGTATGGCTACACCTTC; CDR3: CASRITTPDREGYGYTF
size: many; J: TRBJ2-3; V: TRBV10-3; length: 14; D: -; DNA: TGTGCCATCAGCGGACAGTCCAGTCCAGATACGCAGTATTTT; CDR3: CAISGQSSPDTQYF
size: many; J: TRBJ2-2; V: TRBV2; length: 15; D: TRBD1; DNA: TGTGCCAGCAGGAGAAGACAGGGGGTGTTCGAGGAGCTGTTTTTT; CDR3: CASRRRQGVFEELFF
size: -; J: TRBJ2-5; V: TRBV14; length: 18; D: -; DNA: TGTGCCAGCACCCCAGGTTTTTGGTCCTTCAAGTACCAAGAGACCCAGTACTTC; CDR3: CASTPGFWSFKYQETQYF
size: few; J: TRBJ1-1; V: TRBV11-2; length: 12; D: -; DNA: TGTGCCAGCAGCTACCAGTGGACTGAAGCTTTCTTT; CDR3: CASSYQWTEAFF
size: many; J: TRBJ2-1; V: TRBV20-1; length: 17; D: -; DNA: TGCAGTGCCGATTCCATTCTACTAGGGGCCCATCGCAATGAGCAGTTCTTC; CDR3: CSADSILLGAHRNEQFF
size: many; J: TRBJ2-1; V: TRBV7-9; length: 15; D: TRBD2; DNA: TGTGCCAGCAGCGAGACTAGCGGGGGGGCCGATGAGCAGTTCTTC; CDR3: CASSETSGGADEQFF
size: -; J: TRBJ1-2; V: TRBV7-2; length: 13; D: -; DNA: TGTGCCAGCAGCTCGACAGCTAACTATGGCTACACCTTC; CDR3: CASSSTANYGYTF
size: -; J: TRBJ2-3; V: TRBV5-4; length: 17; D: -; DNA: TGTGCCAGCAGCTCCCCCGGGACAAGGATTAGAGCAGATACGCAGTATTTT; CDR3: CASSSPGTRIRADTQYF
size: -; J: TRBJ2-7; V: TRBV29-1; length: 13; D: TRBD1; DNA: TGCAGCTCCCCGGGACAGGGAGGTCACGAGCAGTACTTC; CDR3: CSSPGQGGHEQYF
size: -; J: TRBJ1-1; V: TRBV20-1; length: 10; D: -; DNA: TGCAGTGCCGGTGGGTACAAAGCTTTCTTT; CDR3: CSAGGYKAFF